The text below deals with one T cell receptor beta chain. Its matching antigen is unknown. This entry comes from a study of vaccination effects on CD4 cells after COVID-19. V was trimmed by 3 bases and J by 4 bases, leaving 7 bases between them. Germline V lookup: CDR1 WSHSY, CDR2 SAAADI. The CDR3 consists of 13 residues. Using immunoSEQ multiplex PCR, the repertoire was profiled, and TCRdb retains in-frame clones only, with some absent. In the table there are roughly 52,000 clones, roughly 76% of which are singletons. Antigen-specific CD4+ T cells were expanded with viral peptide pools in the ViraFEST assay before sequencing. The culture ran for 9 to 11 days, and then CD4+ T cells were isolated. The healthy vaccine recipients, who had no prior SARS-CoV-2 infection, showed negative nucleocapsid antibodies. For each well, about 1.8 million PBMC were cultured with about 10 IU/ml IL-2 and roughly 9.8 ug/ml peptides. Researchers swapped half the medium for IL-2 medium on both days 3 and 7.

The sequence was collected from a human donor who received a COVID-19 vaccine. This chain joins TRBV10-2 and TRBJ1-5; D might be TRBD1 (5 bases). The specimen was CD4+ T cells from PBMCs cultured with SARS-CoV-2 spike peptides, collected before COVID-19 vaccination. CDR3 in amino acids: CASSDNRNQPQHF. The DNA of the CDR3 is TGCGCCAGCAGTGACAACAGGAATCAGCCCCAGCATTTT.